A single TCR beta chain is shown here with its context. Its antigen is unknown. Within one base of it there is no much larger clone, and no base qualities were kept. This specimen comes from a study of blood T cell repertoires in COVID-19 (dated by TCRdb to about 2020). As for the study more broadly: Samples from collaborators originated in the United States, Italy and Spain and spanned both the acute and convalescent phases of COVID-19. Samples were obtained from the ongoing ImmuneRACE study (first 160 participants) and from 1,000 to 1,500 subjects provided by 6 global collaborators. Where HLA class I and class II types were available, the types were taken from metadata supplied by the sample provider, not from assay-based typing. The dataset comprised deeply sampled blood TCRbeta repertoires from subjects exposed to, actively infected with, or recovered from COVID-19. Sample metadata almost always included a de-identified subject ID, COVID-19 status, age in years and sex. The repertoires were made available in a free public database intended to serve as a resource for research on the immune response to SARS-CoV-2. The prospective study material was composed of cDNA or gDNA derived from T cells, B-cell-depleted T cells, or PBMCs. General study outcomes and caveats: The quantity of clinical and demographic metadata differed by source and by participant and was supplied without curation.

TCRbeta CDR3 regions were amplified from genomic DNA by means of the immunoSEQ Assay, a bias-controlled multiplex PCR. Per the original workflow: Nucleated cell counts per sample were estimated from amplification of reference gene primers within the assay. To quantify the absolute abundance of each unique TCRbeta CDR3 rearrangement, sequence reads were collapsed and filtered. Productive Simpson clonality was computed per sample as the square root of Simpson's diversity index over productive rearrangements. Held by TCRdb, this immuneACCESS table contains in-frame sequences only and omits some clones. Under half of the omission traces to an unresolved V gene where checked; the cause of the rest is unknown. Clone size and the V and J calls come from that table; the DNA yielded D and trimming. This sample holds around 52,000 clones; approximately 82% were observed only once. Approximately 5.2% of the sample belongs to the ten largest clones.

Reading the germline V gene (reference sequence) gives CDR1 MNHNY and CDR2 SVGAGI. Deletion took 5 bases off V and 0 bases off J, with a span of 18 bases between the germline ends. The CDR3, from cysteine to phenylalanine, totals 17 residues. Solely the CDR3 DNA is kept, with 51 bases framed from the first base. The collaborating institutions used their own protocols to collect whole blood in K2EDTA tubes. For TCRbeta analysis, collaborators shipped samples in one of three forms: frozen whole blood, isolated PBMCs, or DNA extracted from either of those sample types. Sequencing used peripheral blood. This chain joins TRBV6-6 to TRBJ2-3; a weak D assignment points to TRBD1 (6 bases agree). This TCR was recovered from a human donor in a cohort sampled during active COVID-19. CDR3 protein: CASSLRGAQGSTDTQYF. At the DNA level, the sequence is TGTGCCAGCAGTCTAAGGGGCGCGCAGGGGAGCACAGATACGCAGTATTTT.